One and the same sample provided the 14 T cell receptor beta chains below, sequenced in a study of T cells in Graves' hyperthyroidism and ophthalmopathy. What was amplified from RNA transcripts were TCR beta CDR3 regions. When the TCR CDR3 underwent first-round RT-PCR, the HTBI primer set was used. Each CDR3 protein gets one entry after TCRdb re-called the multiplex PCR reads with MiXCR. The profile shows roughly 700,000 distinct CDR3 sequences, 12% to 15% of them singletons. The specimen was blood. These receptors all come from a woman younger than 30 with Graves' hyperthyroidism.

This clonotype was counted many times. The genes are TRBV13 and TRBJ2-7; 11 bases are a match to TRBD1. This CDR3 spans 14 amino acids. J was trimmed by 6 bases and V by 0 bases; bases with no gene match: 1. Germline V gene lookup returns CDR1 PRHDT and CDR2 FYEKMQ (reference sequence). The CDR3: CASSLGGTGGEQYF. The CDR3 nucleotides read TGTGCCAGCAGCTTAGGCGGGACAGGGGGCGAGCAGTACTTC.

The chain combines TRBV6-5 with TRBJ2-1; D not resolved. The V gene's germline CDR1 is MNHEY and CDR2 SVGAGI. The ends were cut back, 2 bases at V and 5 bases at J, with 13 bases in the middle. The CDR3 has 15 amino acids. In DNA form, the CDR3 reads TGTGCCAGCAGTTACGGAGCCGGTACTCACAATGAGCAGTTCTTC. This sequence encodes CASSYGAGTHNEQFF.

This clonotype was recorded at least ten times. This chain connects TRBV28 to TRBJ1-2; TRBD1 aligns across 7 bases. CDR1 MDHEN and CDR2 SYDVKM come from the germline V gene. V shed 11 bases, J shed 2 bases, and the junction held 11 bases outside the gene matches. This CDR3 comprises 14 residues. CDR3 in amino acids: CAHTTSGQNYGYTF. Here the CDR3 DNA reads TGTGCCCACACCACCTCGGGACAGAACTATGGCTACACCTTC.

This clonotype was seen only a few times. The chain carries TRBV7-3 and TRBJ2-5, with TRBD1 identical over 9 bases. The CDR3 contains 13 residues. J was trimmed by 13 bases and V by 0 bases; bases with no gene match: 6. Germline V lookup: CDR1 SGHTA, CDR2 FQGTGA. As DNA, the CDR3 is TGTGCCAGCAGCTTAACTGACAGGGGGGTATGGTACTTC. Translation gives CASSLTDRGVWYF. The complete variable domain, with remaining parts taken from reference TRBV7-3 and TRBJ2-5, reads GAGVSQTPSNKVTEKGKYVELRCDPISGHTALYWYRQSLGQGPEFLIYFQGTGAADDSGLPNDRFFAVRPEGSVSTLKIQRTERGDSAVYLCASSLTDRGVWYFGPGTRLLVL.

In its sample, this clonotype was seen many times. J is TRBJ2-7 and V is TRBV6-1, with 13 nucleotides matching TRBD2. The germline gives CDR1 MNHNS, CDR2 SASEGT. The V and J ends lost 3 bases and 5 bases, in that order; junction bases with no gene match: 7. The CDR3 covers 16 residues. CDR3 sequence: CASSEALAGGPDEQYF. In nucleotides, the CDR3 is TGTGCCAGCAGTGAGGCACTAGCGGGAGGGCCAGACGAGCAGTACTTC.

This clonotype was seen at least ten times. This chain joins TRBV12-3 or TRBV12-4 and TRBJ1-2; no reliable D call. The V end lost 7 bases, the J end lost 2 bases, and 14 bases lay between the germline ends. The CDR3 sequence is 14 residues long. Here the CDR3 DNA reads TGTGCCAGCATGCGCAGTTCACAGAACTATGGCTACACCTTC. Protein sequence: CASMRSSQNYGYTF.

The chain carries TRBV11-2 and TRBJ2-7; 7 nucleotides line up with TRBD1. The CDR3 has 21 residues. V was pared by 1 base and J by 0 bases, with 21 bases of the junction left unmatched. CDR1 is SGHAT, CDR2 FQNNGV, per germline. CDR3 in DNA: TGTGCCAGCAGCTTAGGTTGGGCCCTCTGGGGACAGACAAATTACTCCTACGAGCAGTACTTC. Encoded protein: CASSLGWALWGQTNYSYEQYF.

A remark on this clonotype: At one end the junction does not follow the germline gene, possibly because of a read error. The rearrangement links TRBV4-3 to TRBJ2-6; the D gene could be TRBD1 or TRBD2 (5 bases each). Looked up from germline, CDR1 is LGHNA and CDR2 is YSLEER. CDR3 size: 18 residues. The CDR3 DNA sequence: TGCGCCAGCAGCCCGGGATGGGCCTCTAGCTCTGGGGCCAACGCCCTGACTTTC. This sequence encodes CASSPGWASSSGANALTF.

Only one count was recorded for this clonotype. The chain employs TRBV2 and TRBJ2-5; 9 bases match TRBD2. Germline CDR1 is SNHLY and CDR2 is FYNNEI. The CDR3 length is 15 residues. After removal of 6 bases from V and 6 bases from J, the junction contained 11 bases not matched to a gene. CDR3: CASSDPGLAKKTQYF. DNA for the CDR3: TGTGCCAGCAGCGATCCGGGACTAGCTAAAAAGACCCAGTACTTC.

The V gene is TRBV28, the J gene TRBJ1-2; D call uncertain. Germline-derived CDR1 and CDR2 are MDHEN and SYDVKM. The CDR3 loop spans 12 amino acids. V was trimmed by 6 bases and J by 10 bases, leaving 15 bases between them. CDR3 sequence: CASRIPGASYTF. The CDR3 region has the DNA TGTGCCAGCAGGATTCCGGGAGCTTCCTACACCTTC.

The CDR3 loop reads CSVEFTGELFF. In DNA form, the CDR3 reads TGCAGCGTTGAATTCACCGGGGAGCTGTTTTTT. The chain links TRBV29-1 to TRBJ2-2, with D unresolved. Germline V gives CDR1 SQVTM, CDR2 ANQGSEA. This CDR3 contains 11 residues. Trimming left V 2 bases short and J 4 bases short, with 2 bases between.

This clonotype was counted ten times or more. The chain employs TRBV4-3 and TRBJ1-2, with D perhaps matching TRBD1 (6 bases). This CDR3 has 14 amino acids. Looked up from germline, CDR1 is LGHNA and CDR2 is YSLEER. V shed 0 bases and J shed 13 bases, with 18 bases lying between them. As DNA, the CDR3 is TGCGCCAGCAGCCAAGATTCGACAGGACGCGAGAGCACCTTC. This codes for CASSQDSTGRESTF.

This sequence joins TRBV27 and TRBJ2-5; D is unclear. Trimming cost V 1 base and J 1 base, with 10 bases left between them. This CDR3 spans 15 amino acids. The germline V gene encodes CDR1 MNHEY and CDR2 SMNVEV (reference sequence). CDR3 nucleotide sequence: TGTGCCAGCAGTTTATTAGGTTTAGGCCAAGAGACCCAGTACTTC. The encoded protein is CASSLLGLGQETQYF.

There are a few counts of this clonotype. The chain combines TRBV5-1 with TRBJ2-2, with D unclear. The germline V gene has CDR1 SGHRS and CDR2 YFSETQ. V dropped 0 bases and J dropped 7 bases, with 7 bases sitting between them. The CDR3 has 13 amino acids. As DNA, the CDR3 is TGCGCCAGCAGCTTGGAACGCATCGGGGAGCTGTTTTTT. Protein sequence: CASSLERIGELFF.